Shown below are 10 T cell receptor beta chains from a single sample sequenced in a study of T cell responses to AZD1222 COVID-19 vaccine. TCRdb keeps only in-frame clones here, not all; method: immunoSEQ multiplex PCR. The table has about 94,000 clones, almost 90% seen once. The material sequenced was peripheral blood, taken on day 0 of AZD1222 vaccination. The receptors come from an adult in good health.

V and J are TRBV4-1 and TRBJ2-3, with 7 bases that match TRBD2. Unmatched junction bases numbered 3, after V lost 1 base and J lost 5 bases. The CDR3 runs 14 residues. The germline gives CDR1 MGHRA, CDR2 YSYEKL. The CDR3 region is CASSQGPGGDTQYF. The CDR3 DNA reads TGCGCCAGCAGCCAAGGACCGGGGGGAGATACGCAGTATTTT.

On this clone: The identical CDR3 is also encoded by other nucleotide sequences in the sample. The gene calls are TRBV19 and TRBJ1-5; D is possibly TRBD1 (5 bases). Germline V gene lookup returns CDR1 LNHDA and CDR2 SQIVND (reference sequence). Trimming pared 5 bases from V and 4 bases from J, leaving 9 bases between. The CDR3 has 13 amino acids. CDR3 sequence (DNA): TGTGCCAGTAGTGGGACCCGGAATCAGCCCCAGCATTTT. Its translation: CASSGTRNQPQHF.

The chain is built from TRBV2 and TRBJ2-1; D is perhaps TRBD1 (6 bases). The germline gives CDR1 SNHLY, CDR2 FYNNEI. Trimming shortened V by 0 bases and J by 7 bases, and 10 bases separated the two germline ends. This CDR3 comprises 14 residues. CDR3 loop: CASSEAAGANEQFF. Here the CDR3 DNA reads TGTGCCAGCAGTGAAGCAGCAGGGGCGAATGAGCAGTTCTTC.

The genes are TRBV7-3 and TRBJ2-4; D ambiguous. V lost 5 bases to trimming and J lost 10 bases, with 15 bases between them. There are 13 residues in the CDR3. Germline CDR1 is SGHTA and CDR2 is FQGTGA. Here the CDR3 reads CASSRGDLGIQYF. CDR3 nucleotide sequence: TGTGCCAGCAGCCGAGGTGATTTGGGAATTCAGTACTTC.

This sequence joins TRBV12-3 or TRBV12-4 and TRBJ1-2; perhaps TRBD1 as D (5 bases). This CDR3 is 12 amino acids long. V lost 3 bases and J lost 7, with 9 bases in between. CDR3: CASSFDRSGYTF. CDR3 DNA sequence: TGTGCCAGCAGTTTCGACAGAAGTGGCTACACCTTC.

The gene calls are TRBV7-9 and TRBJ2-3, with unresolved D. V lost 2 bases to trimming and J lost 1 base, with 16 bases between them. Germline CDR1 SEHNR, CDR2 FQNEAQ (reference sequence). The CDR3 spans 17 residues. Here the CDR3 DNA reads TGTGCCAGCAGCTTATGGTCCCGACCCAGCGGCACAGATACGCAGTATTTT. Encoded protein: CASSLWSRPSGTDTQYF.

The chain carries TRBV7-2 and TRBJ1-5; the D gene is possibly TRBD1 (5 bases). Germline loops: CDR1 SGHTA, CDR2 FQGNSA. V was pared by 3 bases and J by 0 bases, with 9 bases between. The CDR3 extends over 15 amino acids. The DNA of the CDR3 is TGTGCCAGCAGCTTGGGACCCTCTAGCAATCAGCCCCAGCATTTT. Its translation is CASSLGPSSNQPQHF.

The rearrangement uses TRBV6-1 and TRBJ1-5; D gene ambiguous. CDR1 and CDR2 (germline): MNHNS, SASEGT. This CDR3 contains 14 residues. Trimming cost V 1 base and J 6 bases, with 10 bases left between them. The CDR3 loop is CASSEVGPSQPQHF. The CDR3 DNA is TGTGCCAGCAGTGAAGTCGGGCCTAGTCAGCCCCAGCATTTT.

The chain links TRBV2 to TRBJ2-7, with D possibly matching TRBD1 (6 bases). Germline V CDR1 and CDR2: SNHLY, FYNNEI. The V end was cut by 7 bases, the J end by 3 bases, with 10 bases between. The CDR3 is 12 residues long. The CDR3 loop is CASKDRNYEQYF. DNA of the CDR3: TGTGCCAGCAAGGACAGAAACTACGAGCAGTACTTC.

The chain uses TRBV7-2 and TRBJ1-5; TRBD1 might be the D (5 bases). The V gene lost 4 bases and the J gene lost 5 bases, with 18 bases spanning the gap. CDR1 is SGHTA and CDR2 is FQGNSA in the germline V gene. The CDR3 has 16 residues. DNA of the CDR3: TGTGCCAGCAGCTCCAGCTTGGGAGGAGGGGATCAGCCCCAGCATTTT. It codes for CASSSSLGGGDQPQHF.